This TCR beta chain originates from a study of blood T cell repertoires in COVID-19. Study details: PBMCs, B-cell-depleted T cells, or T cells provided the cDNA or gDNA that made up the material.

There are 15 residues in the CDR3. Germline V CDR1 and CDR2: SGHTA, FQGNSA. V lost 4 bases, J lost 4 bases, and 7 bases stayed unmatched. Original processing notes: Amplification with reference gene primers provided the estimates of nucleated cell counts. Using immunoSEQ multiplex PCR, the repertoire was profiled, and TCRdb retains in-frame clones only, with some absent. The V and J calls and the clone size are those of that table, but D and trimming were determined from the DNA. The sample comprises 150,000 to 200,000 clones, approximately 85% of which are singletons, and 11% rests with the top ten. This clone was detected once.

The gene calls are TRBV7-2 and TRBJ2-7; TRBD2 agrees at 10 bases. The receptor comes from a human donor with active or convalescent COVID-19. The donor label of this sample is uncertain. Sequences were obtained from peripheral blood. CDR3 sequence reads: CASSSVASGGYEQYF. The CDR3 DNA is TGTGCCAGCAGCTCGGTTGCTAGCGGGGGTTACGAGCAGTACTTC. Supplemented by reference TRBV7-2 and TRBJ2-7, the full variable domain reads GAGVSQSPSNKVTEKGKDVELRCDPISGHTALYWYRQSLGQGLEFLIYFQGNSAPDKSGLPSDRFSAERTGGSVSTLTIQRTQQEDSAVYLCASSSVASGGYEQYFGPGTRLTVT.